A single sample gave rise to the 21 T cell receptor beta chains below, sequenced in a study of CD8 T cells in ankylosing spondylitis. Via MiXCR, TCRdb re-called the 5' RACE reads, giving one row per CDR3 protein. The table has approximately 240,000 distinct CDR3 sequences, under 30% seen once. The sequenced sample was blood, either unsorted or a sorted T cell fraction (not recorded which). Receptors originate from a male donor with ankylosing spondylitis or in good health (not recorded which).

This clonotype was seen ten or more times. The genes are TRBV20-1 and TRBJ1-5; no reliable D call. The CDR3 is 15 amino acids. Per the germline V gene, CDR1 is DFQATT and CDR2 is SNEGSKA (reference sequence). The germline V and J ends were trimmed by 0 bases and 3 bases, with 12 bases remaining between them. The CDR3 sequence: CSARDPSRSNQPQHF. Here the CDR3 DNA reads TGCAGTGCTAGAGATCCTTCGCGGTCCAATCAGCCCCAGCATTTT.

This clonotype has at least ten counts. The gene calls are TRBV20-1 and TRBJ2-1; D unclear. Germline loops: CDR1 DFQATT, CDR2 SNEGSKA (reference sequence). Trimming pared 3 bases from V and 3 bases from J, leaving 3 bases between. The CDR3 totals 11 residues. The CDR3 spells CSARDYNEQFF. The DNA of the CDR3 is TGCAGTGCTAGGGACTACAATGAGCAGTTCTTC.

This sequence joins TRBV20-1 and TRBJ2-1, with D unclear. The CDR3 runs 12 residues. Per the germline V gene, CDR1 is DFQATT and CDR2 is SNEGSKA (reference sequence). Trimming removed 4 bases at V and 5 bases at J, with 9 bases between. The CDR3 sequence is CSAKYYNNEQFF. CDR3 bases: TGCAGTGCTAAGTACTACAACAATGAGCAGTTCTTC.

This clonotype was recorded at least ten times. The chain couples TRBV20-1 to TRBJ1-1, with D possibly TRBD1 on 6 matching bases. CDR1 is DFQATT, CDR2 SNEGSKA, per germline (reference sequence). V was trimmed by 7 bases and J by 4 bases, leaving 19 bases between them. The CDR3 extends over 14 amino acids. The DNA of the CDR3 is TGCAGTGGACGGAGACAGGCCGGGGTCACTGAAGCTTTCTTT. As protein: CSGRRQAGVTEAFF.

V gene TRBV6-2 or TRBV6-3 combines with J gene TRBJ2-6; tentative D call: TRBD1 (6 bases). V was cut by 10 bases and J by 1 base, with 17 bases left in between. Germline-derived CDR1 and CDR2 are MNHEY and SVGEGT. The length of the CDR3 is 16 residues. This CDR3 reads CATGQGTFSGANVLTF. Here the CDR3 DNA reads TGTGCCACCGGGCAGGGGACCTTTTCTGGGGCCAACGTCCTGACTTTC.

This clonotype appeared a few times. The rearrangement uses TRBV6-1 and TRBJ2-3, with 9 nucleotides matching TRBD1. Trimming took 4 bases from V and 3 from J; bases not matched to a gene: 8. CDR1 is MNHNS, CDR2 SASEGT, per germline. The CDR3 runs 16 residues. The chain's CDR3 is CASSADRDRVTDTQYF. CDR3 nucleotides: TGTGCCAGCAGTGCCGACAGGGACAGGGTTACAGATACGCAGTATTTT.

The CDR3 coding sequence is TGTGCCAGCAGCTTGTGGGGAACGAGCACAGATACGCAGTATTTT. The encoded protein is CASSLWGTSTDTQYF. This chain uses TRBV5-5 with TRBJ2-3; D ambiguous. The germline gives CDR1 SGHKS, CDR2 YYEKEE (reference sequence). With 1 base removed from V and 0 bases from J, the gap between germline ends came to 9 bases. CDR3 size: 15 residues.

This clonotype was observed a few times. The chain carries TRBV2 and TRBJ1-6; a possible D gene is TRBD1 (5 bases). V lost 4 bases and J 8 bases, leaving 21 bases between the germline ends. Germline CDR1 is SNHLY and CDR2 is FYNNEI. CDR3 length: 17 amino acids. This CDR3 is CASSARGGGVRDSPLHF. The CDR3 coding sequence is TGTGCCAGCAGTGCCCGAGGTGGGGGGGTAAGGGATTCACCCCTCCACTTT. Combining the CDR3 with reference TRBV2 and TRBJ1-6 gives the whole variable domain EPEVTQTPSHQVTQMGQEVILRCVPISNHLYFYWYRQILGQKVEFLVSFYNNEISEKSEIFDDQFSVERPDGSNFTLKIRSTKLEDSAMYFCASSARGGGVRDSPLHFGNGTRLTVT.

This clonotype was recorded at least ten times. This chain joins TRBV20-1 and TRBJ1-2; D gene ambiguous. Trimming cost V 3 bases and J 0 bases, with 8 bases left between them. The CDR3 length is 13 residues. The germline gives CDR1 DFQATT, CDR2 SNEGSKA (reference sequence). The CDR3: CSASRTSNYGYTF. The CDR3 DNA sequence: TGCAGTGCTAGCCGTACCTCTAACTATGGCTACACCTTC.

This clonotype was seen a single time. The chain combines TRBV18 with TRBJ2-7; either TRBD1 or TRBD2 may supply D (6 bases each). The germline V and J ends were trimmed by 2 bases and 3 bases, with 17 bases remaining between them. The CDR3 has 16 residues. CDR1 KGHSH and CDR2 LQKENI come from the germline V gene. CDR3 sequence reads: CASSPRSRGQLYEQYF. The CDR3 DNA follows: TGTGCCAGCTCACCAAGGTCCCGGGGGCAACTCTACGAGCAGTACTTC.

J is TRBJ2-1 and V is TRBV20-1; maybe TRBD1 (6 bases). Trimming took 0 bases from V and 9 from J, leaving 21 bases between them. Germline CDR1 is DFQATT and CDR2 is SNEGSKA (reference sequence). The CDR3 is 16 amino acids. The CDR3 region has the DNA TGCAGTGCTAGAGATCCTGTACAGGGTCTTGGGGGTGAGCAGTTCTTC. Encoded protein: CSARDPVQGLGGEQFF.

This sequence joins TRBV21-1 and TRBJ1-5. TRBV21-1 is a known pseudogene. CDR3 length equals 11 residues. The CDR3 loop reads CASSNHLPQHF. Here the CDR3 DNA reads TGTGCCAGCAGCAACCATCTCCCCCAGCATTTT.

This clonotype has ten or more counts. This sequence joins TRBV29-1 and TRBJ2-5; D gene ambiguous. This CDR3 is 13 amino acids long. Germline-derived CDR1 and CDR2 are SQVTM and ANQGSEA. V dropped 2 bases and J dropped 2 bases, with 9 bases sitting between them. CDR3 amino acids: CSVEHWQQETQYF. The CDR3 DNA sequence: TGCAGCGTTGAACATTGGCAGCAAGAGACCCAGTACTTC.

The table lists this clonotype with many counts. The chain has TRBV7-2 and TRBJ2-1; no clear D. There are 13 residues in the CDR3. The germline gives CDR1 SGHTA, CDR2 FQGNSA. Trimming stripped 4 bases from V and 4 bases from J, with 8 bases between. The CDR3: CASSSDGYNEQFF. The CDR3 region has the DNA TGTGCCAGCAGCTCGGACGGATACAATGAGCAGTTCTTC.

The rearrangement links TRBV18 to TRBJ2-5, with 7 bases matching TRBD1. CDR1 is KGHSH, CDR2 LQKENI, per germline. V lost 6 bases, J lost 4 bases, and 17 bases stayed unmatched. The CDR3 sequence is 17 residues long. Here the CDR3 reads CASSPDRDRRSGETQYF. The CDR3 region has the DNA TGTGCCAGCTCCCCAGATCGGGACAGACGTTCGGGAGAGACCCAGTACTTC.

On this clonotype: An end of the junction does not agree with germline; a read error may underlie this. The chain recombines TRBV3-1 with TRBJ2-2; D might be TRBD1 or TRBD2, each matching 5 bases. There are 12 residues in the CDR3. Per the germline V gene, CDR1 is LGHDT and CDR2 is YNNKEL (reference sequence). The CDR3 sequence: CASSQLVGELLF. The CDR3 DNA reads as TGTGCCAGCAGCCAGCTTGTGGGGGAGCTGCTTTTT.

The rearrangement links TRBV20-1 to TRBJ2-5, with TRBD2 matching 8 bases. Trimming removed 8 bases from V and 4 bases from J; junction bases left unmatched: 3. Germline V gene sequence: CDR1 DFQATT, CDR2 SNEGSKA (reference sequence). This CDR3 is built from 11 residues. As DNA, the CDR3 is TGCAGTATAGCGGGACCAGAGACCCAGTACTTC. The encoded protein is CSIAGPETQYF.

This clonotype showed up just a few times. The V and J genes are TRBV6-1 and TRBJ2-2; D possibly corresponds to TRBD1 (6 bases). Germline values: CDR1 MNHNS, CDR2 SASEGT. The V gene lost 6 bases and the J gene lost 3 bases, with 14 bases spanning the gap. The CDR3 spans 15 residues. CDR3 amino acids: CASSPTGTHTGELFF. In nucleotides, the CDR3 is TGTGCCAGCAGCCCTACCGGGACACACACCGGGGAGCTGTTTTTT.

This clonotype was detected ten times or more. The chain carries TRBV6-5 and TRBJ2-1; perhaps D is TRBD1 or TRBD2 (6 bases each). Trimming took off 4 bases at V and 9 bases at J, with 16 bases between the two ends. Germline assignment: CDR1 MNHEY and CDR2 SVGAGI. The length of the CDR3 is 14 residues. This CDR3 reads CASSSIRGPGEQFF. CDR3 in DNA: TGTGCCAGCAGTTCTATTCGGGGGCCAGGTGAGCAGTTCTTC.

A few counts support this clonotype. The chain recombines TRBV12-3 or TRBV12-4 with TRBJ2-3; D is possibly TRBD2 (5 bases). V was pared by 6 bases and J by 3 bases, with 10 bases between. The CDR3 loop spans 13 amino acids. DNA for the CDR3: TGTGCCAGCAGCCCTGAGGGAACAGATACGCAGTATTTT. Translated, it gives CASSPEGTDTQYF.

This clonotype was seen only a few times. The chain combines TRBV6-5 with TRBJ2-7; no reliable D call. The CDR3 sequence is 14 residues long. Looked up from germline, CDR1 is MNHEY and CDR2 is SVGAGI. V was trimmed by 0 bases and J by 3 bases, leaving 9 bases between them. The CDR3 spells CASSYSGLSYEQYF. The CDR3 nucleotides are TGTGCCAGCAGTTACTCCGGCCTTAGCTACGAGCAGTACTTC.